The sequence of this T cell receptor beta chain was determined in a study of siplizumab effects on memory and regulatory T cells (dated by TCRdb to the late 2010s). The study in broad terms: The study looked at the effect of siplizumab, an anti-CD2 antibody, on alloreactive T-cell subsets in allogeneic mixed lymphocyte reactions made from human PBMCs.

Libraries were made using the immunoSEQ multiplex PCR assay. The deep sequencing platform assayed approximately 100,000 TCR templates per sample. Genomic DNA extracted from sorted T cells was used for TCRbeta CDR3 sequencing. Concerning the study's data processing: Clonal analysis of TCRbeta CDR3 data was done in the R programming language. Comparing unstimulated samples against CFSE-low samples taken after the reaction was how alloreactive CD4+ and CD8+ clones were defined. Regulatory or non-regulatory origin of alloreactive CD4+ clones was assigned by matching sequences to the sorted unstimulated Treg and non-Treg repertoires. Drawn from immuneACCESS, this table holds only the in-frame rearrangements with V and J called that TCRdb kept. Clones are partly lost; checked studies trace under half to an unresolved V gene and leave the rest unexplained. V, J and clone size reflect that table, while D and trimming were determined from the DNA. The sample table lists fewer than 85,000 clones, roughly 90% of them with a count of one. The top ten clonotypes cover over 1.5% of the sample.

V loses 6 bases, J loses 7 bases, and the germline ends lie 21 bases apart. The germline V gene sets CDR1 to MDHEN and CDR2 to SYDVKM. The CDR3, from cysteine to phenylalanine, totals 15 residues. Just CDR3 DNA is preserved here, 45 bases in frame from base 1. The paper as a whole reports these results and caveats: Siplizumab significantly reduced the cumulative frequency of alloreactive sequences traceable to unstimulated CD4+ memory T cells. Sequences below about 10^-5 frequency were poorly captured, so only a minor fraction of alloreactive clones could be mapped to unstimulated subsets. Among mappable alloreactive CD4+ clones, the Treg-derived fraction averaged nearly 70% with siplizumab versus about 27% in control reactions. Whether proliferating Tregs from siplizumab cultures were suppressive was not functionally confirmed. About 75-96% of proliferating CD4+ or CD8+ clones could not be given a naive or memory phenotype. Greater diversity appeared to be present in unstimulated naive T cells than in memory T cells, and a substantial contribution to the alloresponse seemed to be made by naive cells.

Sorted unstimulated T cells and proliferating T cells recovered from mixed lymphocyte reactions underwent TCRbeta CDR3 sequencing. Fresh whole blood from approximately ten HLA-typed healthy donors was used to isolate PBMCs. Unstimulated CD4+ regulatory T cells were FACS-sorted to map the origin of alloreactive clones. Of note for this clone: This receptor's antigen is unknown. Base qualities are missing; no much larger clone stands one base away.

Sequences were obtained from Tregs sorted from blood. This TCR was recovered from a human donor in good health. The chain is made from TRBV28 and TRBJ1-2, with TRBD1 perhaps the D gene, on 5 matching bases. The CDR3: CASRTTGAPGGGYTF. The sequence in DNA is TGTGCCAGCAGAACAACCGGGGCACCGGGGGGTGGCTACACCTTC.